These 21 T cell receptor beta chains share one sample of origin, sequenced in a study of T cells in Graves' hyperthyroidism and ophthalmopathy. Amplified TCR beta CDR3 regions came from RNA transcripts. Carried out on the TCR CDR3, a first-round RT-PCR used the HTBI primer set. TCRdb re-derived calls from the multiplex PCR reads in MiXCR, one entry per CDR3 protein. The data hold roughly 640,000 distinct CDR3 sequences, with approximately 16% observed a single time. What was sequenced was blood. These receptor sequences come from a woman in her thirties or forties with Graves' ophthalmopathy.

This clonotype has at least ten counts. This rearrangement joins TRBV3-1 to TRBJ2-7; TRBD2 agrees at 7 bases. V shed 0 bases and J 9 bases; nucleotides not matched to a gene: 8. The germline gives CDR1 LGHDT, CDR2 YNNKEL (reference sequence). The CDR3 extends over 14 amino acids. CDR3 region: CASSQDGQRGGQYF. CDR3 nucleotides: TGTGCCAGCAGCCAAGACGGCCAGCGGGGCGGGCAGTACTTC.

The V and J genes are TRBV2 and TRBJ1-5; tentatively, D is TRBD1 (6 bases). The germline gives CDR1 SNHLY, CDR2 FYNNEI. CDR3 size: 14 residues. V was shortened by 6 bases and J by 6 bases, with 15 bases between the two germline ends. CDR3 sequence: CASRGPGELQPQHF. For the CDR3, the DNA is TGTGCCAGCAGGGGGCCAGGGGAGCTTCAGCCCCAGCATTTT.

The V and J genes are TRBV4-2 and TRBJ2-1; 8 nucleotides match TRBD2. The V gene's germline CDR1 is LGHNA and CDR2 YNFKEQ. This CDR3 comprises 16 residues. J gave up 5 bases and V 2 bases, and 8 bases lay outside the gene matches. The CDR3 here is CASSQPRVAGNNEQFF. In nucleotides, the CDR3 is TGTGCCAGCAGCCAACCCCGGGTAGCGGGGAACAATGAGCAGTTCTTC.

The gene calls are TRBV6-2 or TRBV6-3 and TRBJ2-1; 9 nucleotides line up with TRBD1. V lost 4 bases to trimming and J lost 2 bases; unmatched junction nucleotides: 3. Germline CDR1 reads MNHEY; CDR2 reads SVGEGT. This CDR3 is 15 amino acids long. The CDR3 nucleotides read TGTGCCAGCAGTTTGGGGACAGGGCCCTACAATGAGCAGTTCTTC. Its protein product is CASSLGTGPYNEQFF.

As concerns this clonotype: A much larger clone differs from this one at a single base, so this may be a read error. This chain links TRBV28 with TRBJ2-7, with D perhaps TRBD2 (6 bases). The J call is uncertain, as TRBJ2-1 better fits the DNA end. This CDR3 region has 13 residues. The germline V gene encodes CDR1 MDHEN and CDR2 SYDVKM. The DNA for the CDR3 is TGTGCCAGCGGGGGGACGAGCTCCTACGAGCAGTTCTTC. It encodes CASGGTSSYEQFF.

This clonotype was counted between two and nine times. This sequence joins TRBV4-1 and TRBJ2-3, with D perhaps matching TRBD2 (6 bases). V lost 1 base and J lost 0, with 17 bases in between. The CDR3 extends over 18 amino acids. Per germline, CDR1 MGHRA and CDR2 YSYEKL. The CDR3 bases are TGCGCCAGCAGCCAAGGCGGCGGGGACTCAACTAGCACAGATACGCAGTATTTT. The encoded protein is CASSQGGGDSTSTDTQYF.

This clonotype has a handful of counts. The gene calls are TRBV20-1 and TRBJ1-2, with D perhaps matching TRBD1 (5 bases). CDR1 is DFQATT and CDR2 is SNEGSKA in the germline V gene (reference sequence). The V gene lost 5 bases and the J gene lost 6 bases, with 19 bases spanning the gap. The CDR3 consists of 14 residues. The CDR3 bases are TGCAGTGCTGGGACCTCAGGCCTCTTCGATGGCTACACCTTC. It codes for CSAGTSGLFDGYTF.

The chain is built from TRBV12-3 or TRBV12-4 and TRBJ1-2; 8 positions agree with TRBD1. V lost 5 bases to trimming and J lost 0 bases; unmatched junction nucleotides: 11. The CDR3 spans 17 residues. DNA of the CDR3: TGTGCCAGCAGTACCGGGGACAGGCGGAGTTCTAACTATGGCTACACCTTC. Protein sequence: CASSTGDRRSSNYGYTF.

This clonotype was picked up one time. The chain is built from TRBV29-1 and TRBJ2-1, with TRBD2 matching 7 bases. CDR3 length: 16 amino acids. Germline loops: CDR1 SQVTM, CDR2 ANQGSEA. Losses at the gene ends were 5 bases for V and 8 bases for J; bases not matched to a gene: 18. The CDR3: CSVMGLGDLRGDEQFF. For the CDR3, the DNA is TGCAGCGTTATGGGTTTGGGGGACCTACGGGGGGATGAGCAGTTCTTC.

This rearrangement joins TRBV24-1 to TRBJ1-5; D uncertain. V lost 4 bases and J 1 base, leaving 13 bases between the germline ends. This CDR3 is built from 16 residues. Germline V gene data show CDR1 as KGHDR and CDR2 as SFDVKD. The CDR3 DNA follows: TGTGCCACCAGTGACCCCGCGCATTCGAGCAATCAGCCCCAGCATTTT. Its protein is CATSDPAHSSNQPQHF.

This clonotype was detected ten times or more. The chain has TRBV30 and TRBJ1-1; TRBD1 might be the D (5 bases). CDR1 is GTSNPN and CDR2 is SVGIG in the germline V gene (reference sequence). V was shortened by 2 bases and J by 2 bases, with 12 bases between the two germline ends. This CDR3 spans 14 amino acids. CDR3: CAWSLTGPNTEAFF. Here the CDR3 DNA reads TGTGCCTGGAGTCTCACAGGACCTAACACTGAAGCTTTCTTT.

About this clonotype: This may come from a read error, since a much larger clone is one base off. The chain has TRBV10-3 and TRBJ1-1; D perhaps matches TRBD1 (5 bases). This CDR3 spans 13 amino acids. The V and J ends lost 5 bases and 3 bases respectively, with 10 bases between them. Germline V gene data show CDR1 as ENHRY and CDR2 as SYGVKD. The CDR3 loop reads CAISKDTHTEAFF. The CDR3, as DNA: TGTGCCATCAGTAAGGACACCCACACTGAAGCTTTCTTT.

This clonotype was seen many times. The V call is TRBV2, the J call TRBJ2-7; possibly TRBD1 for D (5 bases). V dropped 4 bases and J dropped 0 bases, with 10 bases sitting between them. This CDR3 has 14 amino acids. From germline, CDR1 is SNHLY and CDR2 FYNNEI. The CDR3 sequence is CASSVSDNSYEQYF. DNA of the CDR3: TGTGCCAGCAGTGTCTCGGACAACTCCTACGAGCAGTACTTC.

This clonotype has ten or more counts. The chain uses TRBV6-2 or TRBV6-3 and TRBJ1-5; 9 bases align to TRBD1. The CDR3 totals 14 residues. CDR1 MNHEY and CDR2 SVGEGT come from the germline V gene. V lost 7 bases to trimming and J lost 6 bases; unmatched junction nucleotides: 7. The CDR3 nucleotides are TGTGCCAGCACCAATCAACAGGGGGCTCAGCCCCAGCATTTT. As protein: CASTNQQGAQPQHF.

This clonotype was seen only a few times. A much larger clone is a single base away; this may be a read error. The chain combines TRBV11-2 with TRBJ2-7; unclear D gene. The CDR3 runs 13 residues. The germline CDR1 and CDR2 sequences are SGHAT and FQNNGV. CDR3 sequence (DNA): TGTGCCAACAGCTTAGATCTCCAGAACGAGCAGTACTTC. Protein: CANSLDLQNEQYF.

This clonotype was counted at least ten times. The chain couples TRBV11-1 to TRBJ2-5, with 15 nucleotides matching TRBD2. Per germline, CDR1 SGHAT and CDR2 FQDESV (reference sequence). The CDR3 totals 17 residues. J lost 6 bases, V lost 4 bases, and 9 bases had no gene match. CDR3 protein: CASSWTSGGATTKTQYF. DNA of the CDR3: TGTGCCAGCAGCTGGACTAGCGGGGGGGCCACGACGAAGACCCAGTACTTC.

This clonotype has just a few counts. The chain has TRBV28 and TRBJ2-2; D not certain. Between the trimmed V and J ends, which lost 5 bases and 7 bases, there was a span of 8 bases. The CDR3 contains 12 residues. The germline V gene encodes CDR1 MDHEN and CDR2 SYDVKM. CDR3 in DNA: TGTGCCAGCAGTCGAATGCTCGGGGAGCTGTTTTTT. It translates to CASSRMLGELFF.

The genes are TRBV2 and TRBJ2-7; perhaps TRBD1 as D (7 bases). V shed 6 bases and J shed 2 bases, with 14 bases lying between them. Germline assignment: CDR1 SNHLY and CDR2 FYNNEI. This CDR3 is built from 14 residues. As DNA, the CDR3 is TGTGCCAGCAGCCAAGGAGGGGGCCCCTACGAGCAGTACTTC. Its translation is CASSQGGGPYEQYF.

The chain uses TRBV2 and TRBJ2-1; D is uncertain. This CDR3 has 12 amino acids. Germline assignment: CDR1 SNHLY and CDR2 FYNNEI. Between the trimmed V and J ends, which lost 5 bases and 7 bases, there was a span of 9 bases. In DNA form, the CDR3 reads TGTGCCAGCAGTCTAACGGAGAATGAGCAGTTCTTC. Protein product: CASSLTENEQFF.

This clonotype appeared many times. This chain links TRBV6-2 or TRBV6-3 with TRBJ2-5, with D perhaps matching TRBD2 (6 bases). Germline-derived CDR1 and CDR2 are MNHEY and SVGEGT. V was clipped by 1 base and J by 5 bases, with 11 bases between them. The CDR3 extends over 14 amino acids. The chain's CDR3 is CASSYYSRGETQYF. For the CDR3, the DNA is TGTGCCAGCAGTTACTACTCCCGGGGGGAGACCCAGTACTTC.

The chain links TRBV7-9 to TRBJ2-3, with D possibly matching TRBD1 (6 bases). V shed 2 bases and J shed 3 bases, with 12 bases lying between them. Germline V CDR1 and CDR2: SEHNR, FQNEAQ (reference sequence). The CDR3 sequence is 15 residues long. The DNA of the CDR3 is TGTGCCAGCAGCTTAACCCCCGGGACAACAGATACGCAGTATTTT. This codes for CASSLTPGTTDTQYF.